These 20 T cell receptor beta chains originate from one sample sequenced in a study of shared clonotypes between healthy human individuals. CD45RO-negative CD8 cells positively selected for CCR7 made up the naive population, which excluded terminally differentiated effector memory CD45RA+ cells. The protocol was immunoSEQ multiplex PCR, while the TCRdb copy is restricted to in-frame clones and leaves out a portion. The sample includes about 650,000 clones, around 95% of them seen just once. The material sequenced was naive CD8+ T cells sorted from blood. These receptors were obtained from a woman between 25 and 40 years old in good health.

The CDR3 loop is CASSYRGREGEQYF. Written as DNA, the CDR3 is TGTGCCAGCAGTTACAGGGGGCGCGAGGGCGAGCAGTACTTC. The chain employs TRBV28 and TRBJ2-7, with 9 bases lining up with TRBD1. The CDR3 totals 14 residues. The ends lost 4 bases at V and 6 bases at J; junction bases unmatched: 7. Per germline, CDR1 MDHEN and CDR2 SYDVKM.

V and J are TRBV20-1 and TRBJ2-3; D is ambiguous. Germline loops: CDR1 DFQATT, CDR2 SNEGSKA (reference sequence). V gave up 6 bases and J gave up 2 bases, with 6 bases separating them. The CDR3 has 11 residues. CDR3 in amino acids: CSATNTDTQYF. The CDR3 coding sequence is TGCAGTGCAACTAACACAGATACGCAGTATTTT.

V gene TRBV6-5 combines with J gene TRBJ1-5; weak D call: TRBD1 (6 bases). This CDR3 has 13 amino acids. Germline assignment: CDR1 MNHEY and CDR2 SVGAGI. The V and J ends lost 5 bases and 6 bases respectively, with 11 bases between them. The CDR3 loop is CASSLLRGQPQHF. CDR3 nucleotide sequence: TGTGCCAGCAGTCTACTCAGGGGTCAGCCCCAGCATTTT.

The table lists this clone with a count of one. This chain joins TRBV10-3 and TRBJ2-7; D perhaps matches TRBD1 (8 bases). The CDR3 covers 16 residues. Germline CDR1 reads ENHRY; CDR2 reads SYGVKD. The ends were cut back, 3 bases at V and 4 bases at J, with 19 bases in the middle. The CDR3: CAISEQGGDRYYEQYF. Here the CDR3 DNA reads TGTGCCATCAGTGAACAGGGGGGGGACAGATATTACGAGCAGTACTTC.

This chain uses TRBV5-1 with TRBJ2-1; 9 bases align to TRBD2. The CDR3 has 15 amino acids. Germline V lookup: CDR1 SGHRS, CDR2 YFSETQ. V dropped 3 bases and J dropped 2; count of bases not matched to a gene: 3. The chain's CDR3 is CASSSAGGAYNEQFF. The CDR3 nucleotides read TGCGCCAGCAGCTCCGCGGGAGGGGCCTACAATGAGCAGTTCTTC.

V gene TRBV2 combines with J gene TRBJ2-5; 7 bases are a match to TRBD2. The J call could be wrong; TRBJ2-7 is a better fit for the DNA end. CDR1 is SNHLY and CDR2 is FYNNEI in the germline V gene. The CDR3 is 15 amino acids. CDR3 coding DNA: TGTGCCAGCAGTGAAGGGGGGACTACGTTGGACGAGCAGTACTTC. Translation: CASSEGGTTLDEQYF.

CDR3 in DNA: TGTGCCAGCAGCCACCCCCTTGCGGGCAATGAGCAGTTCTTC. Translation: CASSHPLAGNEQFF. The rearrangement joins TRBV11-2 to TRBJ2-1, with D maybe TRBD2 (5 bases). This CDR3 contains 14 residues. CDR1 is SGHAT and CDR2 is FQNNGV in the germline V gene. V was pared by 5 bases and J by 6 bases, with 14 bases between.

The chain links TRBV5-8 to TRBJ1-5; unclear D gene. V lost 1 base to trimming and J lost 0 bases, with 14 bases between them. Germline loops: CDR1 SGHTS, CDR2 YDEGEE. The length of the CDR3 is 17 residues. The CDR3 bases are TGTGCCAGCAGCTTGTTGCTAGGACGGTATAGCAATCAGCCCCAGCATTTT. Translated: CASSLLLGRYSNQPQHF.

The CDR3 spells CASSHGGPNEQFF. The CDR3 DNA is TGTGCCAGCAGCCATGGAGGGCCTAATGAGCAGTTCTTC. V usage is TRBV13 and J usage is TRBJ2-1; D perhaps matches TRBD2 (6 bases). CDR3 length: 13 amino acids. CDR1 and CDR2 (germline): PRHDT, FYEKMQ (reference sequence). V shed 5 bases and J shed 7 bases, with 12 bases lying between them.

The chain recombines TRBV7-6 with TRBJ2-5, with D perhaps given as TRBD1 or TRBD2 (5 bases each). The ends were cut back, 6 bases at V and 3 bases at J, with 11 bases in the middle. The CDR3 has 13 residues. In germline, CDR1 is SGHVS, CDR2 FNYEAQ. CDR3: CASRFRGEETQYF. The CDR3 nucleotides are TGTGCCAGCAGGTTCCGGGGCGAAGAGACCCAGTACTTC.

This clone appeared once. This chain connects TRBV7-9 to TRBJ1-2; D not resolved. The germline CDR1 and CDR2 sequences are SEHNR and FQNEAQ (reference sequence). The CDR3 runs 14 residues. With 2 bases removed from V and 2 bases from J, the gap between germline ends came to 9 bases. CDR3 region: CASSLSRLNYGYTF. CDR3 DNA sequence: TGTGCCAGCAGCTTATCTAGGCTGAACTATGGCTACACCTTC.

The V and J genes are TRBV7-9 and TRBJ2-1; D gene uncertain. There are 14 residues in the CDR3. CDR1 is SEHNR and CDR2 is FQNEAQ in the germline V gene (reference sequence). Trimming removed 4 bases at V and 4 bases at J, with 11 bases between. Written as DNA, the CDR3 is TGTGCCAGCAGCTCGGTTGGCCATTACAATGAGCAGTTCTTC. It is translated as CASSSVGHYNEQFF.

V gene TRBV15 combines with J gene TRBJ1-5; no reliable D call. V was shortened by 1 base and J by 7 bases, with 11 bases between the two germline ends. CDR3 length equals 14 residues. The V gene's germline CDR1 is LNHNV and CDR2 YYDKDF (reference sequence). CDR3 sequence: CATSRGEGEQPQHF. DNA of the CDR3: TGTGCCACCAGCAGAGGGGAGGGCGAGCAGCCCCAGCATTTT.

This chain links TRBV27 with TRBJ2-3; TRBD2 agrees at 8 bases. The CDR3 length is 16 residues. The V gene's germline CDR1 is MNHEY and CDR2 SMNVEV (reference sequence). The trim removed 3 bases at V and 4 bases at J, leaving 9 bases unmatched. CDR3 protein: CASSFYGAGEADTQYF. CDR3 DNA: TGTGCCAGCAGTTTCTACGGAGCGGGAGAGGCAGATACGCAGTATTTT.

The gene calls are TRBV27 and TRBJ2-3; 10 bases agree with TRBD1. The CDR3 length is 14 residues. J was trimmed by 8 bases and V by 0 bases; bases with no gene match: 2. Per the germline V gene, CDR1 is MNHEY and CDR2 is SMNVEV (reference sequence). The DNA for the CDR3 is TGTGCCAGCAGTTTATCGGGACAGGGGAGTACGCAGTATTTT. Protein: CASSLSGQGSTQYF.

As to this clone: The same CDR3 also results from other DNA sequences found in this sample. CDR3 nucleotide sequence: TGTGCCAGCAGCCTATTAAATGAGCAGTTCTTC. Its protein product is CASSLLNEQFF. This sequence joins TRBV5-4 and TRBJ2-1; D gene uncertain. V was pared by 4 bases and J by 7 bases, with 6 bases between. This CDR3 is 11 amino acids long. Germline V gene lookup returns CDR1 SGHNT and CDR2 YYREEE (reference sequence).

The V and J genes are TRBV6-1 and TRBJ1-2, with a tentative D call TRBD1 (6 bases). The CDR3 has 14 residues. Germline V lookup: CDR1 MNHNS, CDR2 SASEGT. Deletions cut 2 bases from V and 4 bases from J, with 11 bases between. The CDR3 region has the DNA TGTGCCAGCAGTGAATTAACAGGGAGCTATGGCTACACCTTC. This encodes CASSELTGSYGYTF.

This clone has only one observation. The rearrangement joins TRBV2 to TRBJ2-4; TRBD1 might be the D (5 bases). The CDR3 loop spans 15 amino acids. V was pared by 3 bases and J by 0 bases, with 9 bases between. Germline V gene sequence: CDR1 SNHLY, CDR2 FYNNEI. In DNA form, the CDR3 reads TGTGCCAGCAGTGACAGGGTCATAGCCAAAAACATTCAGTACTTC. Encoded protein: CASSDRVIAKNIQYF.

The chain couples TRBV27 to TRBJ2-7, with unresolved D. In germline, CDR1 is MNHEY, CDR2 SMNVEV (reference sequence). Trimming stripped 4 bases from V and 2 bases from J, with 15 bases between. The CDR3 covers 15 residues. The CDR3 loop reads CASSSRQDAPYEQYF. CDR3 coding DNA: TGTGCCAGCAGTTCAAGGCAGGACGCACCCTACGAGCAGTACTTC.

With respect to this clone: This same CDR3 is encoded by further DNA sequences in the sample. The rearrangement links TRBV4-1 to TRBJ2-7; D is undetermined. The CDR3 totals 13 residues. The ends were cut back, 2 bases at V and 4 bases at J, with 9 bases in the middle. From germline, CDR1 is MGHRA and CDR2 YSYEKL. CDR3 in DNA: TGCGCCAGCAGCCAACCCACGGGTTACGAGCAGTACTTC. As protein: CASSQPTGYEQYF.